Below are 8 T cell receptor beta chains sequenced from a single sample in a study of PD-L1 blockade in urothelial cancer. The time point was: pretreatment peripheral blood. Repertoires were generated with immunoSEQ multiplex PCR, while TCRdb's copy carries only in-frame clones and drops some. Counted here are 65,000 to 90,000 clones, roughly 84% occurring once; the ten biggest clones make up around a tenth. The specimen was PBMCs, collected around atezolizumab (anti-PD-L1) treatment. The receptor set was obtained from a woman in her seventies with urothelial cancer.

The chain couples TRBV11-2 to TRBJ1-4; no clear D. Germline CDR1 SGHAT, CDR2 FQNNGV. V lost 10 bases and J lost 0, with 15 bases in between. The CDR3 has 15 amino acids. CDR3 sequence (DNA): TGTGCCAACCGTCGTCCCGTAGCAACTAATGAAAAACTGTTTTTT. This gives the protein CANRRPVATNEKLFF.

CDR3 sequence reads: CASLADRNTEAFF. CDR3 bases: TGTGCCAGCTTAGCCGACAGAAACACTGAAGCTTTCTTT. J is TRBJ1-1 and V is TRBV2, with D perhaps matching TRBD1 (5 bases). This CDR3 has 13 residues. The V end was cut by 8 bases, the J end by 2 bases, with 12 bases between. Looked up from germline, CDR1 is SNHLY and CDR2 is FYNNEI.

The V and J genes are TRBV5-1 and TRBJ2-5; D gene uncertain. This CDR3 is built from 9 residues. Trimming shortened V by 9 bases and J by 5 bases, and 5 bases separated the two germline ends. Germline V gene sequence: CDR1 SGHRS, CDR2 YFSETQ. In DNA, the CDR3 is TGCGCCATCCGGGAGACCCAGTACTTC. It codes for CAIRETQYF.

In DNA form, the CDR3 reads TGCGCCAGCAGCTTGGGTCTGGGGCAAATGTCCTCTGGAAACACCATATATTTT. The encoded protein is CASSLGLGQMSSGNTIYF. The J gene is TRBJ1-3, the V gene TRBV5-1; tentatively, D is TRBD1 (5 bases). CDR1 is SGHRS, CDR2 YFSETQ, per germline. The CDR3 extends over 18 amino acids. Trimming stripped 0 bases from V and 0 bases from J, with 16 bases between. The full variable domain, in which reference TRBV5-1 and TRBJ1-3 provide the parts outside the CDR3, is KAGVTQTPRYLIKTRGQQVTLSCSPISGHRSVSWYQQTPGQGLQFLFEYFSETQRNKGNFPGRFSGRQFSNSRSEMNVSTLELGDSALYLCASSLGLGQMSSGNTIYFGEGSWLTVV.

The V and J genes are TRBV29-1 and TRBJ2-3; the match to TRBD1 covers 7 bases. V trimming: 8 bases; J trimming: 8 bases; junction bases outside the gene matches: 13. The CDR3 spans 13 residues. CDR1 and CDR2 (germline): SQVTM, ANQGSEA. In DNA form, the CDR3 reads TGCAGCTCTCCTTCCCCAGGGGGTGGTACGCAGTATTTT. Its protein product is CSSPSPGGGTQYF.

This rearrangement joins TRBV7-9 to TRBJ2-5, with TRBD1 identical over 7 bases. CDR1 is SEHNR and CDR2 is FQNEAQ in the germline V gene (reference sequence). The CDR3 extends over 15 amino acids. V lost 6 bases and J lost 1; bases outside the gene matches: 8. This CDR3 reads CASRPGQARQETQYF. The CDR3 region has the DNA TGTGCCAGCAGACCCGGACAGGCCCGCCAAGAGACCCAGTACTTC.

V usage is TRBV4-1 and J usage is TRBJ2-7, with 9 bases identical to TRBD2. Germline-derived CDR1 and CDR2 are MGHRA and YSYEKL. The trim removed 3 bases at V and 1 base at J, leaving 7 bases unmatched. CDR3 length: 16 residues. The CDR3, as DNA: TGCGCCAGCAGCCAGGGTGGACTAGCGAGGTCCTACGAGCAGTACTTC. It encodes CASSQGGLARSYEQYF.

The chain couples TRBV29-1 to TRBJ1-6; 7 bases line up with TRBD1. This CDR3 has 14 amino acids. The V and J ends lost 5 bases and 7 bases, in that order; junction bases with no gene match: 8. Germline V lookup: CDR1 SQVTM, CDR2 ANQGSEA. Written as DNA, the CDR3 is TGCAGCGTTTCCACCGGGACAGTAAATTCACCCCTCCACTTT. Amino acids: CSVSTGTVNSPLHF.